What follows describes a single T cell receptor (beta chain). Antigen: not known. The V and J ends lost 6 bases and 6 bases respectively, with 13 bases between them. The germline V gene encodes CDR1 MNHEY and CDR2 SVGAGI. The CDR3 is 13 residues long. The sample is drawn from a study of T cells in localized non-small cell lung cancer. Overall study findings and caveats: Uninvolved adjacent lung had more T cell clonality than any other tissue, topping tumor. Higher blood T cell density tracked longer overall survival. Appearing in adjacent lung were a median about 60 of the top 100 tumor clones. Only one tumor region was sequenced, so heterogeneity remains possible.

Profiling relied on immunoSEQ multiplex PCR, and the TCRdb table lists in-frame clones only, not all of them. This table has 40,000 to 55,000 clones, 60% to 85% appearing once. The source of this sequence is a woman between 35 and 75 years old with stage II lung adenocarcinoma. This chain links TRBV6-5 with TRBJ2-3, with a weak D call TRBD2 (6 bases). Sequenced here: PBMCs, sampled before any cancer treatment. The CDR3 here is CASRLVGGDTQYF. Written as DNA, the CDR3 is TGTGCCAGCAGATTAGTTGGGGGGGATACGCAGTATTTT.